A single sample gave rise to the 10 T cell receptor beta chains below, sequenced in a study of T cells after yellow fever vaccination. TCRdb redid the calling of the 5' RACE reads with MiXCR, one entry per CDR3 protein. The data contain about 42,000 distinct CDR3 sequences, 5.5% to 8% of them singletons. The sequencing here drew on PBMCs, either bulk or a sorted T-cell subset (CD4+, CD8+, memory, or dextramer-sorted; not recorded which), taken 45 days after the yellow fever booster vaccination. The source of these receptors is a man aged 30-40 years who received the YFV17D yellow fever vaccine.

This clonotype was seen only a few times. The chain combines TRBV6-2 or TRBV6-3 with TRBJ2-1; 16 nucleotides match TRBD2. Losses at the gene ends were 6 bases for V and 12 bases for J; bases not matched to a gene: 23. Germline V gene sequence: CDR1 MNHEY, CDR2 SVGEGT. The CDR3 is made up of 20 amino acids. The CDR3, as DNA: TGTGCCAGCAGCCCTTCCGGGACTAGCGGGAGGGCCCCCTGGAGTATGCCGCAGTTCTTC. Residues: CASSPSGTSGRAPWSMPQFF.

V is TRBV20-1 and J is TRBJ1-1; possible D gene TRBD1, 5 bases. Trimming cost V 0 bases and J 0 bases, with 11 bases left between them. This CDR3 spans 15 amino acids. The germline V gene has CDR1 DFQATT and CDR2 SNEGSKA (reference sequence). The CDR3 loop is CSARDFGAMNTEAFF. CDR3 DNA sequence: TGCAGTGCTAGAGATTTTGGGGCGATGAACACTGAAGCTTTCTTT.

The table lists this clonotype with many counts. The chain has TRBV12-3 or TRBV12-4 and TRBJ2-2, with D tentatively TRBD2 (7 bases). V was shortened by 3 bases and J by 7 bases, with 12 bases between the two germline ends. The CDR3 has 14 residues. The CDR3 loop is CASSLGGRFGELFF. In DNA, the CDR3 is TGTGCCAGCAGTTTGGGGGGGCGCTTCGGGGAGCTGTTTTTT.

The chain carries TRBV5-5 and TRBJ2-5; TRBD1 matches 9 bases. Losses at the gene ends were 2 bases for V and 4 bases for J; bases not matched to a gene: 3. There are 14 residues in the CDR3. Germline loops: CDR1 SGHKS, CDR2 YYEKEE (reference sequence). The CDR3 DNA reads as TGTGCCAGCAGCTTTGACAGGGGGAGAGAGACCCAGTACTTC. Translating gives CASSFDRGRETQYF.

This clonotype was recorded many times. This chain links TRBV29-1 with TRBJ1-5; D not resolved. Trimming removed 6 bases at V and 6 bases at J, with 18 bases between. Germline V gives CDR1 SQVTM, CDR2 ANQGSEA. The CDR3 extends over 14 amino acids. CDR3 nucleotides: TGCAGCGTCGCGGGCCCGCAAGAGGGTCAGCCCCAGCATTTT. Protein: CSVAGPQEGQPQHF.

Ten or more counts support this clonotype. The V gene is TRBV19, the J gene TRBJ2-2, with TRBD2 identical over 9 bases. With 7 bases clipped from V and 6 bases from J, the junction kept 3 bases outside the gene matches. The CDR3 is 13 residues long. Germline V CDR1 and CDR2: LNHDA, SQIVND (reference sequence). Here the CDR3 reads CASKAGGPGELFF. In DNA, the CDR3 is TGTGCCAGTAAAGCGGGAGGCCCCGGGGAGCTGTTTTTT.

CDR3 in DNA: TGTGCCAACTGGGAAGATCCCCATTCACCCCTCCACTTT. Protein product: CANWEDPHSPLHF. This chain connects TRBV6-1 to TRBJ1-6; D unresolved. The CDR3 covers 13 residues. V was cut by 10 bases and J by 8 bases, with 15 bases left in between. CDR1 is MNHNS, CDR2 SASEGT, per germline.

This clonotype was observed at least ten times. CDR3 nucleotides: TGTGCCAGCAGCGTACGATTAAGTGAAGCTTTCTTT. As protein: CASSVRLSEAFF. This sequence joins TRBV11-1 and TRBJ1-1; D is unclear. Per germline, CDR1 SGHAT and CDR2 FQDESV (reference sequence). Trimming removed 5 bases at V and 7 bases at J, with 11 bases between. The CDR3 runs to 12 residues.

Many counts were recorded for this clonotype. The rearrangement uses TRBV12-3 or TRBV12-4 and TRBJ2-1; 10 nucleotides match TRBD2. Losses at the gene ends were 6 bases for V and 8 bases for J; bases not matched to a gene: 7. This CDR3 contains 14 residues. CDR3 DNA: TGTGCCAGCAGATCTAGCGGGAGCGTATATGAGCAGTTCTTC. Translated: CASRSSGSVYEQFF.

The chain couples TRBV7-2 to TRBJ2-2; no clear D. V was trimmed by 1 base and J by 5 bases, leaving 8 bases between them. The CDR3 loop spans 14 amino acids. From germline, CDR1 is SGHTA and CDR2 FQGNSA. The CDR3 region is CASSLVSATGELFF. The CDR3 region has the DNA TGTGCCAGCAGCTTAGTTTCGGCGACCGGGGAGCTGTTTTTT.